A single TCR beta chain is shown here with its context. Antigen unknown. At deep level, the assay was performed. Sequencing was performed with immunoSEQ multiplex PCR; in TCRdb, only in-frame clones are kept and a portion is missing. Of hundreds of thousands of clones in the sample, roughly 98% were seen once. The length of the CDR3 is 14 residues. V shed 4 bases, J shed 9 bases, and the junction held 11 bases outside the gene matches. Germline-derived CDR1 and CDR2 are GTSNPN and SVGIG (reference sequence). The sample comes from a study of shared clonotypes between healthy human individuals. General observations from the study: Sequencing depth was expected to affect clonotype sharing among donors.

CD8 cells regarded as naive lacked CD45RO, were positively chosen for CCR7, and omitted terminally differentiated effector memory CD45RA+ cells. Donors comprised healthy HIV-negative adults lacking recent acute infections or vaccinations. The sample was naive CD8+ T cells sorted from blood. The V call is TRBV30, the J call TRBJ2-1; 8 bases are shared with TRBD2. The clonotype comes from a young man in good health. CDR3: CAWTAGTRTAEQFF. The DNA of the CDR3 is TGTGCCTGGACTGCCGGGACTAGGACTGCTGAGCAGTTCTTC.